These 14 T cell receptor beta chains originate from one sample sequenced in a study of blood T cell repertoires in COVID-19. Repertoires were generated with immunoSEQ multiplex PCR, while TCRdb's copy carries only in-frame clones and drops some. The sample includes about 6,100 clones, roughly 80% seen only once; the top ten take about 8.2%. Sequenced input: peripheral blood. All receptors come from a human donor with active COVID-19. The donor label of this sample is uncertain.

The chain carries TRBV3-1 (or the pseudogene TRBV3-2) and TRBJ2-1; 14 bases match TRBD2. With 0 bases clipped from V and 7 bases from J, the junction kept 14 bases outside the gene matches. The germline V gene has CDR1 LGHDT and CDR2 YNNKEL (reference sequence). The CDR3 consists of 20 residues. The CDR3: CASSQEPADRTSGRRNEQFF. CDR3 sequence (DNA): TGTGCCAGCAGCCAAGAGCCCGCTGACCGGACTAGCGGGAGGCGGAATGAGCAGTTCTTC.

The chain couples TRBV6-1 to TRBJ2-5, with D perhaps matching TRBD1 (5 bases). Germline CDR1 is MNHNS and CDR2 is SASEGT. The CDR3 is 17 amino acids. Trimming cost V 1 base and J 5 bases, with 20 bases left between them. CDR3 protein: CASSEGSLGRAWETQYF. The CDR3 DNA reads as TGTGCCAGCAGTGAAGGAAGTTTGGGCAGGGCGTGGGAGACCCAGTACTTC.

This rearrangement joins TRBV14 to TRBJ1-2; unclear D gene. The CDR3 has 15 residues. V was shortened by 0 bases and J by 6 bases, with 14 bases between the two germline ends. Germline lookup yields CDR1 SGHDN and CDR2 FVKESK. DNA of the CDR3: TGTGCCAGCAGCCAAGATTGGGCCTCGGGAAATGGCTACACCTTC. This encodes CASSQDWASGNGYTF.

The table lists this clone with a few counts. The chain employs TRBV9 and TRBJ2-3; 7 bases map to TRBD1. Trimming at V came to 0 bases and at J to 7 bases, leaving 5 bases not matched to a gene. The V gene's germline CDR1 is SGDLS and CDR2 YYNGEE. This CDR3 region has 14 residues. The chain's CDR3 is CASSVEQGLYTQYF. The CDR3 DNA sequence: TGTGCCAGCAGCGTAGAACAGGGGTTATATACGCAGTATTTT.

The chain joins TRBV12-3 or TRBV12-4 to TRBJ1-6; no definite D call. Trimming took off 7 bases at V and 10 bases at J, with 14 bases between the two ends. The CDR3 length is 13 residues. CDR3 sequence: CASKRQYGSPLHF. The CDR3 nucleotides are TGTGCCAGCAAGCGGCAGTACGGATCACCCCTCCACTTT.

The chain joins TRBV30 to TRBJ1-4; 7 nucleotides match TRBD1. This CDR3 is 15 amino acids long. Germline CDR1 and CDR2: GTSNPN and SVGIG (reference sequence). J lost 4 bases, V lost 0 bases, and 5 bases had no gene match. The CDR3: CAWSVQGFGNEKLFF. For the CDR3, the DNA is TGTGCCTGGAGTGTACAGGGGTTTGGTAATGAAAAACTGTTTTTT.

This chain uses TRBV9 with TRBJ2-7; 12 positions match TRBD1. The length of the CDR3 is 15 residues. Germline CDR1 is SGDLS and CDR2 is YYNGEE. Losses at the gene ends were 4 bases for V and 2 bases for J; bases not matched to a gene: 4. The CDR3 sequence: CASSPRDRGPYEQYF. The CDR3 DNA reads TGTGCCAGCAGCCCCCGGGACAGGGGGCCCTACGAGCAGTACTTC.

The J gene is TRBJ1-6, the V gene TRBV3-1 (or the pseudogene TRBV3-2), with 9 bases fitting TRBD1. The CDR3 contains 14 residues. CDR1 and CDR2 (germline): LGHDT, YNNKEL (reference sequence). J gave up 11 bases and V 3 bases, and 5 bases lay outside the gene matches. The CDR3: CASSQGQGRTPLHF. CDR3 bases: TGTGCCAGCAGCCAGGGACAGGGTCGGACACCCCTCCACTTT.

Worth noting for this clone: One base away lies a much larger clone, so this may be a sequencing read error. The V gene is TRBV5-5, the J gene TRBJ2-1; D remains ambiguous. CDR3 length: 14 residues. Germline V gene lookup returns CDR1 SGHKS and CDR2 YYEKEE (reference sequence). V lost 2 bases and J lost 1, with 7 bases in between. The CDR3 is CASSLGRSYNEQFF. The CDR3 DNA is TGTGCCAGCAGCTTAGGCAGGTCCTACAATGAGCAGTTCTTC.

V usage is TRBV2 and J usage is TRBJ1-5; D is undetermined. The germline V gene encodes CDR1 SNHLY and CDR2 FYNNEI. This CDR3 contains 13 residues. V shed 7 bases and J shed 2 bases, with 9 bases lying between them. As DNA, the CDR3 is TGTGCCAGCATGGGGAGAGGCAATCAGCCCCAGCATTTT. Protein product: CASMGRGNQPQHF. Drawing the rest from reference TRBV2 and TRBJ1-5, the complete variable domain is EPEVTQTPSHQVTQMGQEVILRCVPISNHLYFYWYRQILGQKVEFLVSFYNNEISEKSEIFDDQFSVERPDGSNFTLKIRSTKLEDSAMYFCASMGRGNQPQHFGDGTRLSIL.

The genes are TRBV3-1 (or the pseudogene TRBV3-2) and TRBJ1-4; D possibly corresponds to TRBD1 (6 bases). CDR3 length: 16 amino acids. Trimming left V 2 bases short and J 4 bases short, with 14 bases between. CDR1 is LGHDT, CDR2 YNNKEL, per germline (reference sequence). The CDR3 region is CASSQPTGGGNEKLFF. The CDR3 DNA reads TGTGCCAGCAGCCAACCCACGGGAGGGGGTAATGAAAAACTGTTTTTT.

To note about this clone: One end of the junction is discordant with germline, which a read error may explain. This chain links TRBV30 with TRBJ2-1, with a weak D call TRBD1 (6 bases). Germline V gene data show CDR1 as GTSNPN and CDR2 as SVGIG (reference sequence). The CDR3 has 11 residues. The CDR3, as DNA: TGTGCCTGGAGTAAAGGGGGATACTCTCTCTTC. It specifies CAWSKGGYSLF. Combining the CDR3 with reference TRBV30 and TRBJ2-1 gives the whole variable domain SQTIHQWPATLVQPVGSPLSLECTVEGTSNPNLYWYRQAAGRGLQLLFYSVGIGQISSEVPQNLSASRPQDRQFILSSKKLLLSDSGFYLCAWSKGGYSLFGPGTRLTVL.

The chain carries TRBV9 and TRBJ1-2; D is possibly TRBD1 (6 bases). Germline CDR1 and CDR2: SGDLS and YYNGEE. V shed 3 bases and J shed 5 bases, with 17 bases lying between them. The CDR3 is made up of 15 amino acids. CDR3 loop: CASSESRGEGYGYTF. CDR3 nucleotide sequence: TGTGCCAGCAGCGAAAGTAGGGGGGAGGGGTATGGCTACACCTTC.

J is TRBJ2-3 and V is TRBV7-3; 7 bases fit TRBD2. The CDR3 totals 15 residues. V lost 3 bases, J lost 2 bases, and 5 bases stayed unmatched. Germline V gene sequence: CDR1 SGHTA, CDR2 FQGTGA. The CDR3 sequence: CASSFKAGFTDTQYF. CDR3 nucleotide sequence: TGTGCCAGCAGCTTTAAAGCGGGGTTCACAGATACGCAGTATTTT.